A few counts support the clone carrying this T cell receptor (beta chain). Between the trimmed V and J ends, which lost 4 bases and 0 bases, there was a span of 14 bases. Germline V gene lookup returns CDR1 SGHRS and CDR2 YFSETQ. The CDR3 covers 16 residues. TCRdb redid the calling of the RT-PCR reads with MiXCR, one entry per CDR3 protein. The data contain about 540,000 distinct CDR3 sequences, approximately 22% of them singletons. These data originate in a study of response to subunit inactivated influenza vaccine. The same specimen was also included in a second study, on T cells expressing NK-cell markers. That paper states: For TCR beta, cDNA was produced by 5'RACE template switching with UMIs. The study sequenced eight donors, seven HCMV-seropositive and one seronegative. A handful of donors had dominant NKG2C+ clonotypes that comprised roughly 1.0-8% of their CD8+ T cells. No clear determination of HCMV specificity was made for expanded NKG2C+ T cell clones.

The chain is built from TRBV5-1 and TRBJ1-3; D is ambiguous. The source of this sequence is a man between 50 and 59 years old who received an inactivated influenza vaccine. The sequencing here drew on CD4+ T cells sorted from PBMCs, taken 11 to 12 days after vaccination. The CDR3 nucleotides read TGCGCCAGCAGCCACTCATCCACGAGCTCTGGAAACACCATATATTTT. This translates into CASSHSSTSSGNTIYF.